Below, 18 T cell receptor beta chains from the same sample are listed, as sequenced in a study of cytomegalovirus exposure and HLA in healthy donors listed by TCRdb under 2017. The method behind the library was the immunoSEQ multiplex PCR assay. A mixture of 60 forward primers for TCR Vbeta segments and 13 reverse primers for TCR Jbeta segments was used in the multiplex PCR. Entries here come from immuneACCESS through TCRdb and include only in-frame sequences with V and J called. Some clones fail to appear in such tables; in the studies checked, an unresolved V gene covers under half of the shortfall, and the cause of the remainder is unknown. This sample lists approximately 100,000 clones; approximately 71% were detected once. The top ten constitute roughly 5.3% of the sample. Input material: PBMCs. The receptors here all came from a woman in her 70s in good health and CMV-seropositive.

This clone has just a few counts. The chain couples TRBV5-6 to TRBJ1-2; D gene uncertain. V gave up 0 bases and J gave up 3 bases, with 6 bases separating them. CDR1 and CDR2 from the germline V gene are SGHDT and YYEEEE. The CDR3 loop spans 13 amino acids. In nucleotides, the CDR3 is TGTGCCAGCAGCTTGGGGCAGGACTATGGCTACACCTTC. Its translation: CASSLGQDYGYTF.

This clone was observed a handful of times. The sample contains more than one DNA sequence encoding this CDR3. This chain uses TRBV6-6 with TRBJ1-1, with TRBD1 identical over 7 bases. The CDR3 length is 14 residues. Looked up from germline, CDR1 is MNHNY and CDR2 is SVGAGI (reference sequence). After removal of 6 bases from V and 1 base from J, the junction contained 5 bases not matched to a gene. DNA for the CDR3: TGTGCCAGCAGCCTCGACAGGGAGAACACTGAAGCTTTCTTT. Translated, it gives CASSLDRENTEAFF.

The chain combines TRBV6-5 with TRBJ2-7, with TRBD2 matching 9 bases. CDR3 size: 15 residues. The ends lost 2 bases at V and 0 bases at J; junction bases unmatched: 2. The V gene's germline CDR1 is MNHEY and CDR2 SVGAGI. In DNA, the CDR3 is TGTGCCAGCAGTTACGTAGCGGGGGCCTCCTACGAGCAGTACTTC. Residues: CASSYVAGASYEQYF.

The J gene is TRBJ2-3, the V gene TRBV10-3; TRBD2 agrees at 15 bases. V gave up 0 bases and J gave up 2 bases; unmatched junction bases: 3. Germline CDR1 and CDR2: ENHRY and SYGVKD. CDR3 size: 18 residues. The CDR3 DNA reads as TGTGCCATCAGTGAGTCAGGGACTAGCGGGGGGATCACAGATACGCAGTATTTT. This codes for CAISESGTSGGITDTQYF.

J is TRBJ1-1 and V is TRBV5-4, with D hard to call. In germline, CDR1 is SGHNT, CDR2 YYREEE (reference sequence). The V end was cut by 0 bases, the J end by 0 bases, with 9 bases between. This CDR3 comprises 15 residues. CDR3 sequence: CASSLDQHMNTEAFF. The CDR3, as DNA: TGTGCCAGCAGCTTGGACCAACATATGAACACTGAAGCTTTCTTT.

V and J are TRBV6-5 and TRBJ1-5, with TRBD1 identical over 9 bases. V shed 6 bases and J 1 base; nucleotides not matched to a gene: 4. The CDR3 runs 15 residues. Germline V gene data show CDR1 as MNHEY and CDR2 as SVGAGI. CDR3 DNA sequence: TGTGCCAGCAGGACAGGGGGGGCAAGCAATCAGCCCCAGCATTTT. Encoded protein: CASRTGGASNQPQHF.

V gene TRBV27 combines with J gene TRBJ1-2, with 12 positions matching TRBD1. The CDR3 has 16 amino acids. V lost 5 bases to trimming and J lost 3 bases; unmatched junction nucleotides: 7. Germline assignment: CDR1 MNHEY and CDR2 SMNVEV (reference sequence). The CDR3 nucleotides are TGTGCCAGCAGTCGCCTCGGGACAGGGGGCGACTATGGCTACACCTTC. Translated: CASSRLGTGGDYGYTF.

Here the CDR3 reads CASSQHGSSTGGAGELFF. DNA for the CDR3: TGCGCCAGCAGCCAACATGGCTCTTCGACAGGGGGGGCCGGGGAGCTGTTTTTT. This chain connects TRBV5-1 to TRBJ2-2, with 9 nucleotides matching TRBD1. V lost 4 bases and J lost 6; bases outside the gene matches: 16. The CDR3 has 18 residues. Germline CDR1 SGHRS, CDR2 YFSETQ.

This chain links TRBV5-1 with TRBJ1-3, with D perhaps matching TRBD1 (6 bases). Trimming stripped 4 bases from V and 2 bases from J, with 10 bases between. Germline CDR1 is SGHRS and CDR2 is YFSETQ. This CDR3 has 14 amino acids. Here the CDR3 reads CASSAGGTGNTIYF. Here the CDR3 DNA reads TGCGCCAGCAGCGCGGGGGGCACTGGAAACACCATATATTTT.

This chain joins TRBV10-3 and TRBJ2-1, with TRBD2 identical over 9 bases. Germline assignment: CDR1 ENHRY and CDR2 SYGVKD. Trimming took 2 bases from V and 9 from J; bases not matched to a gene: 5. This CDR3 has 14 amino acids. CDR3 in DNA: TGTGCCATCAGTGAGGGTAGCGGGGGTAGTGAGCAGTTCTTC. Amino acids: CAISEGSGGSEQFF.

This clone was counted a few times. The sample contains more than one DNA sequence encoding this CDR3. The chain recombines TRBV6-5 with TRBJ2-5; 10 nucleotides match TRBD1. CDR1 and CDR2 (germline): MNHEY, SVGAGI. The CDR3 is 16 amino acids. The V gene end was trimmed by 0 bases and the J gene end by 5 bases; junction bases not matched to a gene: 6. This CDR3 is CASSYSVGQGRETQYF. As DNA, the CDR3 is TGTGCCAGCAGTTACTCTGTGGGACAGGGGAGGGAGACCCAGTACTTC.

The chain couples TRBV7-2 to TRBJ1-1, with a possible D match to TRBD1 (5 bases). Germline V gene sequence: CDR1 SGHTA, CDR2 FQGNSA. The CDR3 has 13 residues. Trimming removed 5 bases from V and 1 base from J, with 8 bases in between. CDR3 bases: TGTGCCAGCAGCCGCGGACAGAACACTGAAGCTTTCTTT. Protein product: CASSRGQNTEAFF.

CDR3 nucleotides: TGTGCCAGTAGTATTAGCGGGGGTAACTATGGCTACACCTTC. The encoded protein is CASSISGGNYGYTF. The V call is TRBV19, the J call TRBJ1-2; D possibly corresponds to TRBD1 (5 bases). Germline V CDR1 and CDR2: LNHDA, SQIVND (reference sequence). The germline V and J ends were trimmed by 3 bases and 1 base, with 9 bases remaining between them. CDR3 length: 14 residues.

The rearrangement links TRBV7-2 to TRBJ1-1, with D perhaps matching TRBD1 (6 bases). In germline, CDR1 is SGHTA, CDR2 FQGNSA. The CDR3 covers 14 residues. Trimming pared 4 bases from V and 4 bases from J, leaving 13 bases between. Here the CDR3 reads CASSSGQPGTEAFF. CDR3 DNA: TGTGCCAGCAGCTCAGGACAGCCCGGCACTGAAGCTTTCTTT.

The chain uses TRBV7-2 and TRBJ2-5, with D tentatively TRBD2 (6 bases). The germline CDR1 and CDR2 sequences are SGHTA and FQGNSA. The V gene lost 0 bases and the J gene lost 2 bases, with 13 bases spanning the gap. This CDR3 comprises 16 residues. The CDR3 coding sequence is TGTGCCAGCAGCTTAGCCGGGAGACTGGATCAAGAGACCCAGTACTTC. Translation: CASSLAGRLDQETQYF.

This clone has more than one count but fewer than ten. The chain uses TRBV7-2 and TRBJ1-4; TRBD1 might be the D (5 bases). The CDR3 loop spans 15 amino acids. Per germline, CDR1 SGHTA and CDR2 FQGNSA. Trimming took off 7 bases at V and 0 bases at J, with 12 bases between the two ends. CDR3: CASTYDSATNEKLFF. In DNA form, the CDR3 reads TGTGCCAGCACCTACGACAGCGCAACTAATGAAAAACTGTTTTTT.

The rearrangement links TRBV6-5 to TRBJ1-5, with D perhaps matching TRBD1 (5 bases). Trimming removed 0 bases at V and 7 bases at J, with 13 bases between. The CDR3 is made up of 15 amino acids. From germline, CDR1 is MNHEY and CDR2 SVGAGI. CDR3 sequence: CASSYSQGMGQPQHF. Here the CDR3 DNA reads TGTGCCAGCAGTTACTCCCAGGGAATGGGCCAGCCCCAGCATTTT.

J is TRBJ2-1 and V is TRBV14; 11 nucleotides line up with TRBD2. The length of the CDR3 is 19 residues. CDR1 SGHDN and CDR2 FVKESK come from the germline V gene. V dropped 2 bases and J dropped 4; count of bases not matched to a gene: 13. CDR3 sequence: CASSQFAIPVAGGYNEQFF. The CDR3 region has the DNA TGTGCCAGCAGCCAATTCGCAATCCCGGTAGCGGGGGGGTACAATGAGCAGTTCTTC.